One sample yielded the 14 T cell receptor beta chains listed below, sequenced in a study of CXCR3-negative and CXCR3-positive naive CD8 T cells. Study-wide results and caveats: Relative to CXCR3-negative naive cells, CXCR3-positive naive cells had more hydrophobic TRB CDR3s.

The antigens of these receptors remain unknown. UMI-tagged TRB cDNA libraries were built via 5' RACE. TCRdb reprocessed the 5' RACE reads and stores each CDR3 protein as one record, lacking DNA. Reported are tens of thousands of distinct CDR3 sequences; the ten largest clones contain roughly 0.8%. The source material was naive CXCR3+ CD8+ T cells from blood. This sample's subset: CD45RO-CCR7+CD27+CD95- naive CD8+ T cells expressing CXCR3 (TNR3+). The origin of the receptors is a human donor in good health. Some clones in this sample may be carry-over from other donors' samples.

V and J are TRBV28 and TRBJ2-1; TCRdb's D call, TRBD1, is unchecked because there is no DNA. Germline CDR1 MDHEN, CDR2 SYDVKM. This CDR3 has 16 amino acids. The CDR3 is CASSLRMGQGEAEQFF. The complete variable domain, with remaining parts taken from reference TRBV28 and TRBJ2-1, reads DVKVTQSSRYLVKRTGEKVFLECVQDMDHENMFWYRQDPGLGLRLIYFSYDVKMKEKGDIPEGYSVSREKKERFSLILESASTNQTSMYLCASSLRMGQGEAEQFFGPGTRLTVL.

The chain has TRBV10-2 and TRBJ1-1. The CDR3 length is 14 residues. Germline CDR1 WSHSY, CDR2 SAAADI. The CDR3 is CASSDSWVNTEAFF.

The CDR3 loop is CASRGPSEQYF. This chain joins TRBV2 and TRBJ2-7; there is no DNA to check the TCRdb D call of TRBD1. Germline values: CDR1 SNHLY, CDR2 FYNNEI. CDR3 size: 11 residues.

The gene calls are TRBV14 and TRBJ2-3; the D call from TCRdb, TRBD2, cannot be confirmed without DNA. The CDR3 totals 15 residues. Germline CDR1 SGHDN, CDR2 FVKESK. The CDR3 spells CASSLSGANTDTQYF.

The chain recombines TRBV10-2 with TRBJ1-1; TCRdb calls TRBD1, which cannot be checked without DNA. The length of the CDR3 is 14 residues. Germline V gene data show CDR1 as WSHSY and CDR2 as SAAADI. The CDR3 protein is CASSESQGFTEAFF.

The J gene is TRBJ1-2, the V gene TRBV6-5; the TRBD1 assignment by TCRdb is unverifiable without DNA. This CDR3 spans 16 amino acids. CDR1 and CDR2 from the germline V gene are MNHEY and SVGAGI. CDR3 sequence reads: CASSYKEYGAGYGYTF.

The chain recombines TRBV29-1 with TRBJ1-2. CDR3 length: 15 amino acids. Germline CDR1 SQVTM, CDR2 ANQGSEA. The CDR3 region is CSVEDWVASNHGYTF.

The rearrangement joins TRBV28 to TRBJ2-1; the TCRdb D gene call, TRBD2, has no DNA to confirm it. The CDR3 length is 17 residues. The germline gives CDR1 MDHEN, CDR2 SYDVKM. This chain's CDR3 is CASSLLLAGGSYNEQFF.

The genes are TRBV6-5 and TRBJ1-3; the D gene TCRdb calls, TRBD1, cannot be checked with no DNA. Germline CDR1 MNHEY, CDR2 SVGAGI. The CDR3 sequence is 16 residues long. CDR3 protein: CASSSRTGLISNTIYF.

The V call is TRBV20-1, the J call TRBJ2-6; TCRdb gives TRBD1 as the D gene, but with no DNA this cannot be confirmed. This CDR3 region has 14 residues. Germline V CDR1 and CDR2: DFQATT, SNEGSKA (reference sequence). CDR3 sequence: CSALGGTGANVLTF.

The chain recombines TRBV7-9 with TRBJ2-7; lacking DNA, the TRBD1 call made by TCRdb goes unchecked. This CDR3 contains 14 residues. The germline V gene has CDR1 SEHNR and CDR2 FQNEAQ (reference sequence). CDR3 sequence: CASSLGQGAYEQYF.

The V and J genes are TRBV12-3 or TRBV12-4 and TRBJ2-2; lacking DNA, the TRBD1 call made by TCRdb goes unchecked. The CDR3 totals 15 residues. CDR3 protein: CASRVLRDRYGELFF.

The chain recombines TRBV20-1 with TRBJ2-7. The length of the CDR3 is 14 residues. The germline CDR1 and CDR2 sequences are DFQATT and SNEGSKA (reference sequence). The CDR3 region is CSASKAESSYEQYF.

CDR3 residues: CASSFAGTDTGGDSYNEQFF. The chain joins TRBV28 to TRBJ2-1; the D call from TCRdb, TRBD1, cannot be confirmed without DNA. Germline lookup yields CDR1 MDHEN and CDR2 SYDVKM. This CDR3 region has 20 residues.